This record concerns one T cell receptor beta chain sequence. No antigen is known for it. CDR1 is SNHLY and CDR2 is FYNNEI in the germline V gene. CDR3 size: 15 residues. V shed 1 base and J shed 3 bases, with 13 bases lying between them. The assay was immunoSEQ multiplex PCR, and TCRdb's table has in-frame clones only and misses some. The sample consists of about 92,000 clones, 85% to 90% of them appearing once. The entry originates in a study of T cell responses to AZD1222 COVID-19 vaccine. Turning to the study itself: Both about-4-week and about-12-week second-dose recipients were combined.

Whole-study results and caveats: Females outnumbered males among donors, who were mostly white British; clonal diversity was possibly underestimated. It was only after the peak T cell response that any repertoires were sampled.

The material was peripheral blood, obtained on day 0 of AZD1222 vaccination. This rearrangement joins TRBV2 to TRBJ2-7; tentatively, D is TRBD2 (5 bases). This sequence originates from an adult in good health. The CDR3 DNA is TGTGCCAGCAGTGAAGAACGGGAATTCGGCTACGAGCAGTACTTC. It specifies CASSEEREFGYEQYF.